This record covers a single T cell receptor beta chain. Its matching antigen is unknown. The data stem from a study of OX40 agonist ivuxolimab in advanced cancers. Looking at the study overall: Cancers in dose escalation were hepatocellular, melanoma, renal cell and head and neck. Allowance was made for prior anti-PD-1, anti-PD-L1 or anti-CTLA-4 therapy, and approximately 40% had some. Findings of the study overall: In general, CD8+ T cells held more expanded clones than CD4+ did, on average. Some nonresponders likewise displayed low normalized T-cell clonal expansion.

The CDR3 runs to 15 residues. V shed 5 bases and J 5 bases; nucleotides not matched to a gene: 8. The germline V gene encodes CDR1 LNHDA and CDR2 SQIVND (reference sequence). Profiling relied on immunoSEQ multiplex PCR, and the TCRdb table lists in-frame clones only, not all of them. This table has roughly 53,000 clones, roughly 84% appearing once. The origin of this receptor is an adult with an advanced solid tumor such as melanoma, head and neck, liver or kidney cancer. The input for sequencing was CD4+ or CD8+ T cells sorted from blood, taken in a trial of the OX40 agonist ivuxolimab. This rearrangement joins TRBV19 to TRBJ1-1; 10 bases are shared with TRBD1. CDR3 amino acids: CASSLRQGAGTEAFF. The CDR3 DNA follows: TGTGCCAGTAGTCTCAGACAGGGGGCGGGGACTGAAGCTTTCTTT.